Shown below are 12 T cell receptor beta chains from a single sample sequenced in a study of blood T cell repertoires in COVID-19. TCRdb's table, derived via immunoSEQ multiplex PCR, lists solely in-frame clones and lacks some. The data show 230,000 or so clones, with 80% to 90% seen just once and 20% held by the top ten. The specimen sequenced was peripheral blood. These receptors all come from a man aged 30 to 39 with active or convalescent COVID-19.

The chain joins TRBV28 to TRBJ2-1; TRBD1 matches at 8 bases. CDR3 length equals 17 residues. V was pared by 8 bases and J by 8 bases, with 20 bases of the junction left unmatched. Germline assignment: CDR1 MDHEN and CDR2 SYDVKM. CDR3: CASQGARGTSRRDEQFF. The CDR3 DNA is TGTGCCAGCCAGGGGGCACGAGGCACTAGCAGGAGGGATGAGCAGTTCTTC.

The chain employs TRBV7-9 and TRBJ2-2; no reliable D call. The CDR3 contains 14 residues. Germline values: CDR1 SEHNR, CDR2 FQNEAQ (reference sequence). V was clipped by 1 base and J by 1 base, with 4 bases between them. Here the CDR3 reads CASSLELNTGELFF. For the CDR3, the DNA is TGTGCCAGCAGCTTAGAGCTGAACACCGGGGAGCTGTTTTTT.

CDR3 loop: CASSLRGGTEAFF. The CDR3 DNA sequence: TGTGCCAGCAGCTTGCGAGGGGGCACTGAAGCTTTCTTT. This chain links TRBV5-4 with TRBJ1-1, with D tentatively TRBD1 (6 bases). From germline, CDR1 is SGHNT and CDR2 YYREEE (reference sequence). V was pared by 1 base and J by 4 bases, with 8 bases between. The CDR3 is 13 amino acids.

This chain connects TRBV5-1 to TRBJ2-1, with 10 bases aligning to TRBD2. Germline V gene sequence: CDR1 SGHRS, CDR2 YFSETQ. The CDR3 has 15 residues. The J segment lost 5 bases and the V segment lost 5 bases, leaving 7 bases of the junction unmatched. The CDR3 loop is CASRAGLAANNEQFF. CDR3 DNA: TGCGCCAGCAGAGCCGGACTAGCGGCCAACAATGAGCAGTTCTTC.

The genes are TRBV27 and TRBJ1-4, with D possibly matching TRBD1 (5 bases). Looked up from germline, CDR1 is MNHEY and CDR2 is SMNVEV (reference sequence). CDR3 length: 15 amino acids. Between the trimmed V and J ends, which lost 3 bases and 7 bases, there was a span of 15 bases. The CDR3 is CASSLPPKGFEKLFF. In DNA form, the CDR3 reads TGTGCCAGCAGTTTGCCCCCAAAGGGGTTTGAAAAACTGTTTTTT.

The J gene is TRBJ2-5, the V gene TRBV5-5; 7 bases match TRBD1. Germline CDR1 reads SGHKS; CDR2 reads YYEKEE (reference sequence). V dropped 0 bases and J dropped 3; count of bases not matched to a gene: 2. This CDR3 is 14 amino acids long. The CDR3 DNA sequence: TGTGCCAGCAGCTTGGAGACAGGGAAAGAGACCCAGTACTTC. This gives the protein CASSLETGKETQYF.

The chain combines TRBV5-4 with TRBJ2-1; TRBD1 is a possible D gene (5 bases). This CDR3 has 15 amino acids. Trimming cost V 2 bases and J 0 bases, with 9 bases left between them. The germline V gene encodes CDR1 SGHNT and CDR2 YYREEE (reference sequence). The CDR3 region is CASSLQASSYNEQFF. The CDR3, as DNA: TGTGCCAGCAGCTTACAGGCGAGCTCCTACAATGAGCAGTTCTTC.

The chain employs TRBV7-3 and TRBJ2-1; 9 nucleotides match TRBD1. Per germline, CDR1 SGHTA and CDR2 FQGTGA. This CDR3 spans 13 amino acids. Unmatched junction bases numbered 4, after V lost 3 bases and J lost 10 bases. CDR3 DNA: TGTGCCAGCAGCTTTACAGGGGGCCGGGAGCAGTTCTTC. Translated: CASSFTGGREQFF.

This chain uses TRBV30 with TRBJ1-1; tentatively, D is TRBD1 (5 bases). The germline CDR1 and CDR2 sequences are GTSNPN and SVGIG (reference sequence). Deletions cut 1 base from V and 4 bases from J, with 10 bases between. This CDR3 region has 13 residues. CDR3 region: CAWSGGAFTEAFF. The CDR3 DNA follows: TGTGCCTGGAGTGGTGGGGCCTTCACTGAAGCTTTCTTT.

The V gene is TRBV3-1 (or the pseudogene TRBV3-2), the J gene TRBJ2-1; tentative D call: TRBD2 (8 bases). Trimming cost V 8 bases and J 7 bases, with 15 bases left between them. This CDR3 spans 13 amino acids. Per germline, CDR1 LGHDT and CDR2 YNNKEL (reference sequence). CDR3 bases: TGTGCCAGCCGGGAGGGGGCAGGGAATGAGCAGTTCTTC. This gives the protein CASREGAGNEQFF.

This clone came up once. This chain connects TRBV15 to TRBJ1-4, with a possible D match to TRBD1 (6 bases). Trimming pared 6 bases from V and 4 bases from J, leaving 15 bases between. Germline CDR1 reads LNHNV; CDR2 reads YYDKDF (reference sequence). This CDR3 has 15 residues. Here the CDR3 DNA reads TGTGCCACCAGTCGACAAGGACAGAATAATGAAAAACTGTTTTTT. This gives the protein CATSRQGQNNEKLFF.

The chain links TRBV2 to TRBJ1-3, with D perhaps matching TRBD1 (6 bases). Trimming stripped 6 bases from V and 2 bases from J, with 11 bases between. The CDR3 loop spans 14 amino acids. Germline V gene lookup returns CDR1 SNHLY and CDR2 FYNNEI. CDR3 DNA sequence: TGTGCCAGCAGACCAGGGGTGGCTGGAAACACCATATATTTT. It encodes CASRPGVAGNTIYF.